In this sample, the clone carrying this T cell receptor (beta chain) turned up many times. This sample stems from a study of neurological immune-mediated disorders. cDNA was made by 5'RACE with 10-nucleotide random UMIs. MiXCR, applied by TCRdb to the 5' RACE reads, yields one record per CDR3 protein. The data contain more than 40,000 distinct CDR3 sequences, approximately 3% of them singletons. The sample was PBMCs. This receptor was identified in a woman between 50 and 59 years old with multiple sclerosis.

The CDR3 region is CSAHTAGGANEKLFF. The CDR3, as DNA: TGCAGTGCCCACACGGCGGGGGGGGCGAATGAAAAACTGTTTTTT. The chain has TRBV20-1 and TRBJ1-4; D might be TRBD1 (6 bases). CDR3 length: 15 residues. The V and J ends lost 6 bases and 5 bases respectively, with 19 bases between them. Germline CDR1 and CDR2: DFQATT and SNEGSKA (reference sequence).